This entry lists 6 T cell receptor beta chains sequenced from one sample in a study of T cell therapy after organ transplantation. No cognate antigen is known for these TCRs. Assay used: immunoSEQ multiplex PCR; TCRdb lists only in-frame clones, some missing. The sample includes some 48,000 clones, approximately 94% of them seen just once. Here the sequenced sample was CD8+ T cells from blood, taken before autologous CMV-specific T cell therapy. These receptor sequences come from a human patient who had received a solid organ transplant and had CMV disease.

This sequence joins TRBV19 and TRBJ2-7, with no clear D. The CDR3 has 11 amino acids. V lost 3 bases, J lost 6 bases, and 6 bases lay in between. CDR1 and CDR2 (germline): LNHDA, SQIVND (reference sequence). The CDR3: CASSMRSEQYF. The CDR3 DNA reads as TGTGCCAGTAGTATGAGGTCCGAGCAGTACTTC. Drawing the rest from reference TRBV19 and TRBJ2-7, the complete variable domain is DGGITQSPKYLFRKEGQNVTLSCEQNLNHDAMYWYRQDPGQGLRLIYYSQIVNDFQKGDIAEGYSVSREKKESFPLTVTSAQKNPTAFYLCASSMRSEQYFGPGTRLTVT.

V is TRBV7-9 and J is TRBJ2-7; TRBD1 matches at 7 bases. After removal of 3 bases from V and 1 base from J, the junction contained 6 bases not matched to a gene. The CDR3 sequence is 15 residues long. CDR1 and CDR2 from the germline V gene are SEHNR and FQNEAQ (reference sequence). The CDR3 bases are TGTGCCAGCAGCTTTCCGGGACAGACATCCTACGAGCAGTACTTC. Protein sequence: CASSFPGQTSYEQYF.

V is TRBV9 and J is TRBJ2-1; 8 bases line up with TRBD1. The CDR3 spans 16 residues. Losses at the gene ends were 2 bases for V and 4 bases for J; bases not matched to a gene: 8. Germline values: CDR1 SGDLS, CDR2 YYNGEE. The CDR3 sequence: CASSVATGALYNEQFF. CDR3 DNA: TGTGCCAGCAGCGTGGCGACAGGGGCCCTATACAATGAGCAGTTCTTC.

A single count supports this clone. This sequence joins TRBV19 and TRBJ1-1; D ambiguous. This CDR3 has 14 residues. V was pared by 7 bases and J by 2 bases, with 14 bases between. Germline V CDR1 and CDR2: LNHDA, SQIVND (reference sequence). CDR3 coding DNA: TGTGCCAGTATGGAACCGGTCCAAAACACTGAAGCTTTCTTT. Its translation: CASMEPVQNTEAFF.

This sequence joins TRBV9 and TRBJ1-5; D might be TRBD1 (6 bases). V lost 5 bases and J lost 6, with 15 bases in between. CDR3 length: 14 residues. Germline-derived CDR1 and CDR2 are SGDLS and YYNGEE. In nucleotides, the CDR3 is TGTGCCAGCAGTGCCCAAGGGGGGGGTCAGCCCCAGCATTTT. This gives the protein CASSAQGGGQPQHF.

This sequence joins TRBV29-1 and TRBJ2-5; possible D gene TRBD2, 6 bases. The germline V gene encodes CDR1 SQVTM and CDR2 ANQGSEA. The CDR3 runs to 13 residues. Trimming removed 3 bases from V and 3 bases from J, with 11 bases in between. CDR3 protein: CSVDLGGEETQYF. CDR3 nucleotides: TGCAGCGTTGATTTGGGGGGAGAAGAGACCCAGTACTTC.